The present entry profiles one T cell receptor (beta chain) with its context. These data are taken from a study of blood T cell repertoires in COVID-19. At the level of the study: T cells, B-cell-depleted T cells, or PBMCs provided the cDNA or gDNA that served as material.

The CDR3 totals 13 residues. The germline CDR1 and CDR2 sequences are MNHEY and SMNVEV (reference sequence). Trimming took off 2 bases at V and 6 bases at J, with 9 bases between the two ends. In the authors' methods: Scientists estimated how many nucleated cells there were by amplifying reference gene primers. TCRdb's table, derived via immunoSEQ multiplex PCR, lists solely in-frame clones and lacks some. V and J calls and clone size are copied from that table; D and trimming were computed from the DNA. Of 40,000 to 50,000 clones in the sample, about 86% were seen once. The TCR originated in a man in his 70s with acute or convalescent COVID-19. The chain couples TRBV27 to TRBJ2-3, with D unresolved. The specimen sequenced was peripheral blood. CDR3 nucleotide sequence: TGTGCCAGCAGTTTACGCGGTGAGGATACGCAGTATTTT. Its translation: CASSLRGEDTQYF.